This T cell receptor beta chain was captured by sequencing in a study of blood T cell repertoires in COVID-19. Study-level information: COVID-19 samples collected from the United States, Italy and Spain covered acute and convalescent phases. PBMCs, B-cell-depleted T cells, or T cells were the source of the cDNA or gDNA that made up the material.

This CDR3 has 15 amino acids. Deletions cut 11 bases from V and 3 bases from J, with 22 bases between. Germline-derived CDR1 and CDR2 are MNHEY and SVGAGI. Original handling: Amplified reference gene primers provided the basis for estimating nucleated cell counts. Produced via immunoSEQ multiplex PCR; TCRdb's table is partial and in-frame only. The V and J calls and the clone size are those of that table, but D and trimming were determined from the DNA. The data show some 250,000 clones, under 85% seen once. Material for sequencing was peripheral blood. This TCR came from a man aged 30 to 39 who had recovered from COVID-19. The chain combines TRBV6-5 with TRBJ1-2; D may be TRBD1 (6 bases). The CDR3 nucleotides are TGTGCCGGAGGACAGTCGAGGCTTCTCTACTATGGCTACACCTTC. Amino acids: CAGGQSRLLYYGYTF.